This entry concerns a single T cell receptor beta chain. Its specificity is unknown. No DNA is given; TCRdb re-called the 5' RACE reads and lists each CDR3 protein once. This table holds a few hundred thousand distinct CDR3 sequences. This entry comes from a study of T cells expressing NK-cell markers. The wider study: It was sorted CD3+CD56+NKG2C+, CD3+CD56+NKG2C- and CD3+CD56-NKG2C+ T cells that supplied the TCR beta repertoires. Whole-study results and caveats: Six of the donors carried dominant NKG2C+ clonotypes that took up 1.0-7.0% of their CD8+ T cells.

Looked up from germline, CDR1 is MDHEN and CDR2 is SYDVKM. The CDR3 runs to 17 residues. Sample: blood T cells: a sorted CD56 or NKG2C T cell subset, CD4+ or CD8+ T cells, or bulk PBMC T cells (not recorded which). V usage is TRBV28 and J usage is TRBJ2-5; absent DNA, TCRdb's TRBD2 call cannot be checked. The TCR was taken from a man aged 18 to 35 in good health. CDR3 residues: CASTRAHRKVDGETQYF.